This T cell receptor (beta chain) was captured in a study of T cell repertoires in cytomegalovirus infection. TCRdb independently ran MiXCR on the reads; one entry per CDR3 protein. Of 400,000 to 550,000 distinct CDR3 sequences in the sample, about 11% were seen once. The length of the CDR3 is 14 residues. Trimming took off 0 bases at V and 3 bases at J, with 12 bases between the two ends. The V gene's germline CDR1 is DFQATT and CDR2 SNEGSKA (reference sequence). The TCR was taken from a human donor in good health (CMV status not recorded). Some clones in this sample may be carry-over from other donors' samples. The rearrangement links TRBV20-1 to TRBJ2-7, with D possibly matching TRBD1 (6 bases). The sample consisted of PBMCs. The CDR3 nucleotides read TGCAGTGCTAGAGAAGTTCAGGGGTACTACGAGCAGTACTTC. It yields the protein CSAREVQGYYEQYF.